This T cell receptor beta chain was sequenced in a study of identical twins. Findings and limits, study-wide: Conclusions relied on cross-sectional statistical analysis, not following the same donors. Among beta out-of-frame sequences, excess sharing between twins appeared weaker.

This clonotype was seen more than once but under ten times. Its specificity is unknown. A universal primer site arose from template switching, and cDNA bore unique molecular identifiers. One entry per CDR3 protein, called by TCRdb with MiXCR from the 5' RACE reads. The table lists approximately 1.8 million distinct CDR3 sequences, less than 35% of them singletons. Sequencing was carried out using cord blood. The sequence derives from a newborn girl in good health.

The CDR3 loop reads CASSQDVGHRTDTQYF. The DNA for the CDR3 is TGCGCCAGCAGCCAAGACGTGGGACACCGAACAGATACGCAGTATTTT. The V gene is TRBV4-1, the J gene TRBJ2-3; a possible D gene is TRBD1 (6 bases). Looked up from germline, CDR1 is MGHRA and CDR2 is YSYEKL. With 0 bases removed from V and 3 bases from J, the gap between germline ends came to 13 bases. This CDR3 contains 16 residues.